This TCR beta chain was documented in a study of OX40 agonist ivuxolimab in advanced cancers. Study as a whole: The study enrolled dose-escalation patients with hepatocellular carcinoma, melanoma, renal cell or head and neck cancer. Three patients had partial responses: one hepatocellular carcinoma, two cutaneous melanoma.

TCRdb's copy holds only in-frame clones and misses some; the assay was immunoSEQ multiplex PCR. The sample lists tens of thousands of clones, around 80% occurring once. This clone was seen a few times. The V gene's germline CDR1 is GTSNPN and CDR2 SVGIG (reference sequence). CDR3 length equals 13 residues. Trimming removed 0 bases at V and 6 bases at J, with 11 bases between. This clonotype was sampled from an adult with an advanced solid tumor such as melanoma, head and neck, liver or kidney cancer. J is TRBJ1-1 and V is TRBV30; D gene unclear. Sequenced material: CD4+ or CD8+ T cells sorted from blood, taken in a trial of the OX40 agonist ivuxolimab. The CDR3 DNA reads as TGTGCCTGGAGTGTACTCGGACGAGCTGAAGCTTTCTTT. It yields the protein CAWSVLGRAEAFF.